This TCR beta chain is drawn from a study of cytomegalovirus exposure and HLA in healthy donors. Study-level results: Reportedly, TCR beta sequences accurately predicted HLA-A and HLA-B alleles in most subjects. Productive status was seen about 90% or about 30% of the time for most TCR beta V segments in an earlier analysis. Reports described diagnosis of cytomegalovirus status by the classifier as highly specific and sensitive.

Only a few counts were recorded for this clone. Its antigen is unknown. The length of the CDR3 is 15 residues. This PCR relied on a set of 60 Vbeta primers and 13 Jbeta primers. The data were produced by immunoSEQ multiplex PCR, yet TCRdb's version contains in-frame clones alone and is incomplete. The profile shows roughly 190,000 clones, 87% of them singletons. Input material: PBMCs. The chain joins TRBV21-1 to TRBJ2-6; no check of the table's D call, TRBD1, against the DNA was made. TRBV21-1 is a recognized pseudogene. This sequence originates from a boy aged 2-9 years in good health and CMV-seronegative. Written as DNA, the CDR3 is TGTGCCAGCAGCAAACAGGGGTACGGGGCCAACGTCCTGACTTTC. Protein: CASSKQGYGANVLTF.